This entry lists 3 T cell receptor beta chains sequenced from one sample in a study of CD4 T cells in relation to SARS-CoV-2 and coronaviruses (dated by TCRdb to about 2021). Preparation of the library involved the immunoSEQ multiplex PCR assay. Imported from immuneACCESS, the table was reduced by TCRdb to in-frame sequences with V and J called. These copies leave out some clones; in studies compared against another copy, an unresolved V gene accounts for under half, and the cause of the remainder is not known. For this sample there are 29,000 or so clones; around 78% appear just once. The ten largest clones represent around 20% of the sample. Antigen specificity for these receptors is unknown. CD4+ T cells from unexposed donors were collected before the COVID-19 pandemic (2011-2018). Following 10 days of culture, the EasySep CD4+ T cell isolation kit was used to isolate CD4+ T cells. Sequencing was done on a sample of CD4+ T cells from PBMCs, cultured in vitro. These receptors were obtained from a human donor in good health.

This chain joins TRBV5-4 and TRBJ2-1; perhaps D is TRBD1 or TRBD2 (9 bases each). In germline, CDR1 is SGHNT, CDR2 YYREEE (reference sequence). This CDR3 has 20 residues. V shed 4 bases and J shed 2 bases, with 28 bases lying between them. Here the CDR3 reads CASSTRPGQGLAGAYNEQFF. CDR3 nucleotides: TGTGCCAGCAGCACCAGACCGGGACAGGGATTAGCGGGGGCCTACAATGAGCAGTTCTTC.

By share of the sample, this clone is large. The chain uses TRBV6-6 and TRBJ1-1, with D perhaps TRBD1 (6 bases). The CDR3 is made up of 15 amino acids. CDR1 and CDR2 (germline): MNHNY, SVGAGI (reference sequence). Trimming shortened V by 7 bases and J by 0 bases, and 15 bases separated the two germline ends. The CDR3 sequence: CASTETGQMNTEAFF. Written as DNA, the CDR3 is TGTGCCAGCACCGAGACAGGCCAAATGAACACTGAAGCTTTCTTT.

This chain joins TRBV7-9 and TRBJ1-5, with D tentatively TRBD1 (5 bases). V lost 3 bases and J lost 5, with 8 bases in between. This CDR3 comprises 13 residues. Looked up from germline, CDR1 is SEHNR and CDR2 is FQNEAQ (reference sequence). CDR3 loop: CASSFWGDQPQHF. In DNA, the CDR3 is TGTGCCAGCAGCTTTTGGGGGGATCAGCCCCAGCATTTT.